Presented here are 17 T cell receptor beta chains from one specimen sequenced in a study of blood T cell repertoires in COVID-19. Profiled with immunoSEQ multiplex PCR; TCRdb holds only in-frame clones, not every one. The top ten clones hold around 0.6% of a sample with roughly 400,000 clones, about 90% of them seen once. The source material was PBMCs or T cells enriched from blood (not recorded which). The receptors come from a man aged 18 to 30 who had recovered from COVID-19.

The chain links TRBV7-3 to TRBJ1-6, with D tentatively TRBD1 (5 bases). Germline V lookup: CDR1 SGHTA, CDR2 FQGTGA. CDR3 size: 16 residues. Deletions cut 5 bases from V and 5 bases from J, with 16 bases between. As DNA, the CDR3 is TGTGCCAGCAGCGATCTGGGGCCCGGAAATAATTCACCCCTCCACTTT. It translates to CASSDLGPGNNSPLHF.

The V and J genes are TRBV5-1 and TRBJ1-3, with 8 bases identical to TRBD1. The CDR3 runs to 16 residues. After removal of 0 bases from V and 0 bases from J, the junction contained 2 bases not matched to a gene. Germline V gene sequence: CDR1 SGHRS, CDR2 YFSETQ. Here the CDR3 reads CASSLAGGNSGNTIYF. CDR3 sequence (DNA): TGCGCCAGCAGCTTGGCAGGGGGCAACTCTGGAAACACCATATATTTT.

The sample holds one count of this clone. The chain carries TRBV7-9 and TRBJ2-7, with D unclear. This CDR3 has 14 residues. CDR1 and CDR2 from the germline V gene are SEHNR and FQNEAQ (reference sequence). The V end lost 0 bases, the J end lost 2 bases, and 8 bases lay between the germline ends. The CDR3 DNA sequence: TGTGCCAGCAGCTTAGCGCGCACGCCCTACGAGCAGTACTTC. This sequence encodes CASSLARTPYEQYF. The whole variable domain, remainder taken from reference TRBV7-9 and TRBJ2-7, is DTGVSQNPRHKITKRGQNVTFRCDPISEHNRLYWYRQTLGQGPEFLTYFQNEAQLEKSRLLSDRFSAERPKGSFSTLEIQRTEQGDSAMYLCASSLARTPYEQYFGPGTRLTVT.

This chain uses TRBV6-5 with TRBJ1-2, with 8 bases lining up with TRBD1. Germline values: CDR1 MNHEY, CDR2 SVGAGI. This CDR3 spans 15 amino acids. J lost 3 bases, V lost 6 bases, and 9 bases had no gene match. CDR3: CASSGQGRGDYGYTF. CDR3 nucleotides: TGTGCCAGCAGCGGACAGGGTAGAGGGGACTATGGCTACACCTTC.

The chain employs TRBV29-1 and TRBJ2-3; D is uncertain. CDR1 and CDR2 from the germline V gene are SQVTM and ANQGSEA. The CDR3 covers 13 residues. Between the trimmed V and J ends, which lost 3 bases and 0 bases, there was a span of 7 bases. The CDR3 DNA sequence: TGCAGCGTTGACTTTTTTAGCACAGATACGCAGTATTTT. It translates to CSVDFFSTDTQYF.

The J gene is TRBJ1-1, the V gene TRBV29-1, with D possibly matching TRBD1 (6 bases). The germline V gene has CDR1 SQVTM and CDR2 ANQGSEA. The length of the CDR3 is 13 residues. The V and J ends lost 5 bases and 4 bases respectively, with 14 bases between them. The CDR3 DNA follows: TGCAGCGTTCCTACAGGGCTGGCCACTGAAGCTTTCTTT. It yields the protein CSVPTGLATEAFF.

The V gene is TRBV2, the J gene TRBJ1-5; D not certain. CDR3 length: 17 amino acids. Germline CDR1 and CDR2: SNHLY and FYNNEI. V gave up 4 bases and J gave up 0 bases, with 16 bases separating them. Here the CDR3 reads CASSVDWASYSNQPQHF. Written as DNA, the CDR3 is TGTGCCAGCAGTGTGGACTGGGCGTCTTATAGCAATCAGCCCCAGCATTTT. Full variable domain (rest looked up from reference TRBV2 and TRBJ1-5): EPEVTQTPSHQVTQMGQEVILRCVPISNHLYFYWYRQILGQKVEFLVSFYNNEISEKSEIFDDQFSVERPDGSNFTLKIRSTKLEDSAMYFCASSVDWASYSNQPQHFGDGTRLSIL.

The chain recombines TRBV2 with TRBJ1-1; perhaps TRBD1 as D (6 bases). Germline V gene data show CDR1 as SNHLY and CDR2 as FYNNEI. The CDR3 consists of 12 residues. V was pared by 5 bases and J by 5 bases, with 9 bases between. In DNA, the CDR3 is TGTGCCAGCAGTTTCAGGGGTACTGAAGCTTTCTTT. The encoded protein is CASSFRGTEAFF.

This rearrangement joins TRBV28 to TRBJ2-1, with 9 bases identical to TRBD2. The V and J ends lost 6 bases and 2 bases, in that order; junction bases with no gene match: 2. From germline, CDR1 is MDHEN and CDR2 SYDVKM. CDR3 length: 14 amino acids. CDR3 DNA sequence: TGTGCCAGCAGGCGCGGGGGGGCCTACAATGAGCAGTTCTTC. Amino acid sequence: CASRRGGAYNEQFF.

CDR3 amino acids: CASSDRVVGEKLFF. CDR3 nucleotides: TGTGCCAGCAGTGACAGGGTAGTAGGAGAAAAACTGTTTTTT. The chain has TRBV2 and TRBJ1-4; perhaps TRBD1 as D (5 bases). CDR1 and CDR2 (germline): SNHLY, FYNNEI. The CDR3 sequence is 14 residues long. Between the trimmed V and J ends, which lost 3 bases and 8 bases, there was a span of 13 bases.

CDR3: CASSRRVGREMTDTQYF. CDR3 nucleotides: TGTGCCAGCAGCCGACGAGTTGGGCGGGAGATGACAGATACGCAGTATTTT. The genes are TRBV9 and TRBJ2-3; TRBD2 matches 7 bases. Germline values: CDR1 SGDLS, CDR2 YYNGEE. CDR3 length: 17 residues. With 4 bases clipped from V and 3 bases from J, the junction kept 14 bases outside the gene matches.

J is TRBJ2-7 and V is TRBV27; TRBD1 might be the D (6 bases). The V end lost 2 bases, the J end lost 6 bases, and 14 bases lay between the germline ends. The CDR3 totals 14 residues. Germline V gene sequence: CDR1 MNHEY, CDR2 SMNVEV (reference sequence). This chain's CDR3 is CASSLRGSEGEQYF. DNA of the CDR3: TGTGCCAGCAGTTTAAGGGGGAGTGAGGGCGAGCAGTACTTC.

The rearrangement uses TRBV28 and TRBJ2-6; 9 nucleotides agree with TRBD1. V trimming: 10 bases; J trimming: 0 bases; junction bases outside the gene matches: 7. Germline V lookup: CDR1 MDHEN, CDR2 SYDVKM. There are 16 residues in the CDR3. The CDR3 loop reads CAIHPGQGSGANVLTF. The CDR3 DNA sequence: TGTGCCATCCACCCGGGACAGGGCTCTGGGGCCAACGTCCTGACTTTC.

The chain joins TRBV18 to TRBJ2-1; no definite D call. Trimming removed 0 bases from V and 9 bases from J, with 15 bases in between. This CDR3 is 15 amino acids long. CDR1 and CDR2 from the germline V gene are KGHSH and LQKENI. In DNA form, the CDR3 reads TGTGCCAGCTCACCACCGGTTGGTTCCTCGGGTGAGCAGTTCTTC. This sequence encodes CASSPPVGSSGEQFF.

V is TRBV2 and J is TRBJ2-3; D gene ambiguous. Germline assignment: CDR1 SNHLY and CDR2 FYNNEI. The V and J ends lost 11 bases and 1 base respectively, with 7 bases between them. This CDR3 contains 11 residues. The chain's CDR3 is CALRGTDTQYF. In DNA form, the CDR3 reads TGTGCCTTACGGGGCACAGATACGCAGTATTTT.

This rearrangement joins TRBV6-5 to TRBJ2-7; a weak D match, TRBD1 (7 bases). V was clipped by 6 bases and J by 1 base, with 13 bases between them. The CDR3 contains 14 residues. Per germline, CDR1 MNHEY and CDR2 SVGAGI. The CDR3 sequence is CASRRRGQSYEQYF. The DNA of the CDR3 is TGTGCCAGCAGGCGGAGGGGGCAATCCTACGAGCAGTACTTC.

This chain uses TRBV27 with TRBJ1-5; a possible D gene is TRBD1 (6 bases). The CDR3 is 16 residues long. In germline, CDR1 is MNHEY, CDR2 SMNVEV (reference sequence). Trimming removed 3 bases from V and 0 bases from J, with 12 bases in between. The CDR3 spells CASSFSRTASNQPQHF. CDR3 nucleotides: TGTGCCAGCAGTTTTTCTAGGACAGCTAGCAATCAGCCCCAGCATTTT.